This T cell receptor beta chain comes out of a study of CXCR3-negative and CXCR3-positive naive CD8 T cells. Study-level background: Sequencing yielded some 140 million TRB reads, roughly 1.5 +/- 0.3 million per library. Study-wide points: For the naive subsets, surface CD5 was similar, and TCR strength was inferred from TRB CDR3 properties.

Preparation of TRB cDNA libraries relied on 5' RACE carrying UMI labels. TCRdb re-called the 5' RACE reads and shows each CDR3 protein once, DNA omitted. This sample's clone table lists 50,000 to 55,000 distinct CDR3 sequences. On this clonotype itself: The antigen is not known.

The CDR3 runs 14 residues. This receptor was obtained from a human donor in good health. Some clones in this sample may be carry-over from other donors' samples. This chain links TRBV12-3 or TRBV12-4 with TRBJ1-1. Input material: naive CXCR3- CD8+ T cells from blood. This sample's subset: CD45RO-CCR7+CD27+CD95- naive CD8+ T cells lacking CXCR3 (TNR3-). This CDR3 is CASSLDRANTEAFF.